Below, one T cell receptor (beta chain) is given with its context. What it binds is not known. The data belong to a study of Graves' ophthalmopathy and Graves' hyperthyroidism. Using RNA transcripts, the TCR beta CDR3 regions were amplified. HTBI-primed RT-PCR formed the first round, and a multiplex PCR formed the second. Each CDR3 protein gets one entry after TCRdb re-called the multiplex PCR reads with MiXCR. The table lists under 350,000 distinct CDR3 sequences, roughly 15% of them singletons. PBMCs stemmed from 9 to 10 ml of fresh peripheral blood. General study results and limits: Blood also carried most expanded thyroid clonotypes exceeding 0.001 frequency. The model achieved approximately 71% sensitivity and over 72% specificity for ophthalmopathy progression.

Germline values: CDR1 MNHEY, CDR2 SVGAGI. This CDR3 region has 15 residues. The V and J ends lost 4 bases and 7 bases, in that order; junction bases with no gene match: 7. This rearrangement joins TRBV6-5 to TRBJ1-6; 7 nucleotides agree with TRBD1. The receptor was isolated from an adult man with Graves' ophthalmopathy. Material for sequencing was peripheral blood. CDR3 amino acids: CASSSTDRRNSPLHF. DNA for the CDR3: TGTGCCAGCAGTTCAACGGACAGGCGGAATTCACCCCTCCACTTT.